This entry lists 15 T cell receptor beta chains sequenced from one sample in a study of T cell responses to AZD1222 COVID-19 vaccine. The table came from immunoSEQ multiplex PCR; TCRdb's copy has only in-frame clones and leaves some out. This sample has nearly 55,000 clones, with 89% found just once. Source: peripheral blood, taken 28 days after the second AZD1222 dose. Receptors originate from an adult who received the AZD1222 COVID-19 vaccine.

V is TRBV6-1 and J is TRBJ1-5; D gene unclear. Germline loops: CDR1 MNHNS, CDR2 SASEGT. With 2 bases removed from V and 1 base from J, the gap between germline ends came to 3 bases. The length of the CDR3 is 13 residues. CDR3 amino acids: CASSERSNQPQHF. CDR3 coding DNA: TGTGCCAGCAGTGAAAGGAGCAATCAGCCCCAGCATTTT.

The V gene is TRBV2, the J gene TRBJ2-6, with D perhaps matching TRBD1 (5 bases). CDR3 length equals 16 residues. Germline assignment: CDR1 SNHLY and CDR2 FYNNEI. Trimming removed 4 bases from V and 0 bases from J, with 10 bases in between. The CDR3 here is CASSATGPSGANVLTF. Here the CDR3 DNA reads TGTGCCAGCAGTGCTACAGGCCCCTCTGGGGCCAACGTCCTGACTTTC.

This chain uses TRBV7-8 with TRBJ1-5; the D gene is possibly TRBD1 (6 bases). The germline V gene has CDR1 SGHVS and CDR2 FQNEAQ. The CDR3 contains 13 residues. Trimming took 1 base from V and 5 from J, leaving 6 bases between them. CDR3 sequence reads: CASSLDRDQPQHF. Written as DNA, the CDR3 is TGTGCCAGCAGCTTAGACAGGGATCAGCCCCAGCATTTT.

The chain joins TRBV5-1 to TRBJ1-4; D is ambiguous. The CDR3 is made up of 14 amino acids. CDR1 is SGHRS, CDR2 YFSETQ, per germline. The V gene lost 2 bases and the J gene lost 4 bases, with 9 bases spanning the gap. Here the CDR3 reads CASSFGRNNEKLFF. CDR3 in DNA: TGCGCCAGCAGCTTCGGACGGAATAATGAAAAACTGTTTTTT.

This clone was counted a single time. Written as DNA, the CDR3 is TGTGCCAGCAGTGATCGACAGGGAACAACCAATCAGCCCCAGCATTTT. Translation gives CASSDRQGTTNQPQHF. The chain recombines TRBV6-1 with TRBJ1-5, with 7 bases that match TRBD1. Losses at the gene ends were 3 bases for V and 3 bases for J; bases not matched to a gene: 8. Per the germline V gene, CDR1 is MNHNS and CDR2 is SASEGT. This CDR3 region has 16 residues.

This clone was seen a handful of times. The gene calls are TRBV24-1 and TRBJ2-3, with 8 bases identical to TRBD1. Germline assignment: CDR1 KGHDR and CDR2 SFDVKD. CDR3 size: 16 residues. V lost 3 bases, J lost 3 bases, and 7 bases stayed unmatched. The CDR3 loop is CATSDTSGGPTDTQYF. CDR3 in DNA: TGTGCCACCAGTGATACCTCAGGGGGCCCTACAGATACGCAGTATTTT.

This clone was recorded only once. The V and J genes are TRBV13 and TRBJ2-1; possible D gene TRBD2, 6 bases. V dropped 6 bases and J dropped 4 bases, with 13 bases sitting between them. The CDR3 has 14 amino acids. Germline CDR1 is PRHDT and CDR2 is FYEKMQ (reference sequence). The CDR3 DNA follows: TGTGCCAGCAGGCATCGGGACTCGTACAATGAGCAGTTCTTC. It is translated as CASRHRDSYNEQFF.

This rearrangement joins TRBV29-1 to TRBJ2-7; TRBD1 matches 7 bases. Germline V gene data show CDR1 as SQVTM and CDR2 as ANQGSEA. This CDR3 is 13 amino acids long. V lost 2 bases to trimming and J lost 3 bases; unmatched junction nucleotides: 4. The CDR3, as DNA: TGCAGCGTTGAAATCGGGACAGTCTACGAGCAGTACTTC. Amino acids: CSVEIGTVYEQYF.

DNA of the CDR3: TGTGCCAGCAGCTCCGAGGTGGGACTAACCCAAGAGACCCAGTACTTC. Translating gives CASSSEVGLTQETQYF. The chain joins TRBV5-6 to TRBJ2-5, with 7 bases lining up with TRBD2. Germline V gene sequence: CDR1 SGHDT, CDR2 YYEEEE. The CDR3 has 16 residues. V lost 3 bases, J lost 1 base, and 9 bases stayed unmatched.

This chain uses TRBV25-1 with TRBJ2-5, with 12 nucleotides matching TRBD1. V lost 4 bases, J lost 4 bases, and 4 bases stayed unmatched. The CDR3 sequence is 15 residues long. The germline V gene encodes CDR1 MGHDK and CDR2 SYGVNS. The CDR3 region is CASSAGTGGLETQYF. The CDR3 nucleotides are TGTGCCAGCAGTGCCGGGACAGGGGGCCTAGAGACCCAGTACTTC. The full variable domain, rest sourced from reference TRBV25-1 and TRBJ2-5, is EADIYQTPRYLVIGTGKKITLECSQTMGHDKMYWYQQDPGMELHLIHYSYGVNSTEKGDLSSESTVSRIRTEHFPLTLESARPSHTSQYLCASSAGTGGLETQYFGPGTRLLVL.

The DNA of the CDR3 is TGTGCCAGCAGCCCTTCTAGCGGGAGGGTAAGCAATGAGCAGTTCTTC. Translation: CASSPSSGRVSNEQFF. The genes are TRBV7-2 and TRBJ2-1, with 12 bases lining up with TRBD2. The CDR3 is made up of 16 amino acids. Trimming cost V 5 bases and J 6 bases; bases outside gene matches: 8. From germline, CDR1 is SGHTA and CDR2 FQGNSA.

The J gene is TRBJ1-5, the V gene TRBV6-4; unclear D gene. V was pared by 6 bases and J by 3 bases, with 9 bases between. The CDR3 spans 13 residues. Germline values: CDR1 MRHNA, CDR2 SNTAGT. CDR3 in amino acids: CASSPEVNQPQHF. The CDR3 region has the DNA TGTGCCAGCAGCCCCGAGGTCAATCAGCCCCAGCATTTT.

The CDR3 region is CASSLRRNLRETQYF. In nucleotides, the CDR3 is TGTGCCAGCAGCTTACGCCGCAATCTGCGAGAGACCCAGTACTTC. The rearrangement links TRBV7-8 to TRBJ2-5; D ambiguous. Germline V gene sequence: CDR1 SGHVS, CDR2 FQNEAQ. V gave up 2 bases and J gave up 4 bases, with 14 bases separating them. The CDR3 is 15 amino acids.

This clone appeared a few times. The V and J genes are TRBV4-2 and TRBJ1-1; the D is unclear. V was cut by 4 bases and J by 2 bases, with 11 bases left in between. Per germline, CDR1 LGHNA and CDR2 YNFKEQ. The CDR3 loop spans 14 amino acids. The CDR3 DNA follows: TGTGCCAGCAGCCGATCGACGGAAAACACTGAAGCTTTCTTT. As protein: CASSRSTENTEAFF.

The sample holds a few counts of this clone. The V gene is TRBV9, the J gene TRBJ2-3; TRBD1 agrees at 7 bases. This CDR3 is built from 15 residues. Germline values: CDR1 SGDLS, CDR2 YYNGEE. Unmatched junction bases numbered 7, after V lost 3 bases and J lost 3 bases. In DNA, the CDR3 is TGTGCCAGCAGCGAAAGGACAGGTAATACAGATACGCAGTATTTT. Its translation is CASSERTGNTDTQYF.